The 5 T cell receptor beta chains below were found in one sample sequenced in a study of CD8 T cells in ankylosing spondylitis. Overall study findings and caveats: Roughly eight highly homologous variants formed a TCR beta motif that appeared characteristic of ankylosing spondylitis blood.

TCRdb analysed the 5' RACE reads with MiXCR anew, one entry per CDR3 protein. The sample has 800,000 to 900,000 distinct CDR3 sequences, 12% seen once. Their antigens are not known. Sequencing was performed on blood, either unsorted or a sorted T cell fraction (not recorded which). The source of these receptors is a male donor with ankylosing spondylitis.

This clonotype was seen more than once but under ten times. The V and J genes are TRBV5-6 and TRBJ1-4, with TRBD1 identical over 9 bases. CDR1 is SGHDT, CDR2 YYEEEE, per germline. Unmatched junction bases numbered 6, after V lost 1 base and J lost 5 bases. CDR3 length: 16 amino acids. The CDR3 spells CASSLPQGQGNEKLFF. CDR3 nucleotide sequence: TGTGCCAGCAGCTTGCCACAGGGACAGGGCAATGAAAAACTGTTTTTT.

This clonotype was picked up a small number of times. Here the CDR3 reads CASSAGQGWSSYEQYF. The CDR3 nucleotides are TGCGCCAGCAGCGCTGGACAGGGCTGGAGCTCCTACGAGCAGTACTTC. The chain employs TRBV5-1 and TRBJ2-7; 8 nucleotides align to TRBD1. This CDR3 is built from 16 residues. Trimming removed 4 bases from V and 0 bases from J; junction bases left unmatched: 9. Germline-derived CDR1 and CDR2 are SGHRS and YFSETQ.

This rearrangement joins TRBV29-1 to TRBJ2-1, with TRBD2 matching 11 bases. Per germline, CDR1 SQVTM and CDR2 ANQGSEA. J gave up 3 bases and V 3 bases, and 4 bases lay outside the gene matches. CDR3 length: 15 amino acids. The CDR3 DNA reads TGCAGCGTTGATCCGGGACTAGCGGTCTACAATGAGCAGTTCTTC. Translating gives CSVDPGLAVYNEQFF.

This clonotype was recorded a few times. Here the CDR3 reads CASSQDRVIQTQYF. The CDR3 coding sequence is TGCGCCAGCAGCCAAGATCGCGTAATCCAGACCCAGTACTTC. The chain recombines TRBV4-3 with TRBJ2-5; D is ambiguous. Trimming took off 0 bases at V and 6 bases at J, with 11 bases between the two ends. Germline CDR1 reads LGHNA; CDR2 reads YSLEER. The CDR3 covers 14 residues.

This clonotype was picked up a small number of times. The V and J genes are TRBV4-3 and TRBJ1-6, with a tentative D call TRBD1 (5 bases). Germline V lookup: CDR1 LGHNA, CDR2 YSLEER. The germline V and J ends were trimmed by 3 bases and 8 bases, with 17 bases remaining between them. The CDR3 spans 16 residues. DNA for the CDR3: TGCGCCAGCAGCCAGGGGGACGGACCGCTTGATTCACCCCTCCACTTT. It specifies CASSQGDGPLDSPLHF.